One TCR beta chain is described in this entry. The CDR3 is made up of 16 amino acids. Germline V CDR1 and CDR2: MDHEN, SYDVKM. Trimming removed 6 bases from V and 1 base from J; junction bases left unmatched: 6. The data originate from a study of monozygotic twins with cystic fibrosis. The table came from immunoSEQ multiplex PCR; TCRdb's copy has only in-frame clones and leaves some out. The table shows roughly 10,000 clones, with roughly 97% occurring only once. V gene TRBV28 combines with J gene TRBJ2-1, with 10 bases matching TRBD2. This clonotype originated in a boy younger than 18 with cystic fibrosis. Sequences were obtained from blood. CDR3 in DNA: TGTGCCAGCAGAAAAGGACTAGCGGTTTCCTACAATGAGCAGTTCTTC. It yields the protein CASRKGLAVSYNEQFF.